One and the same sample provided the 29 T cell receptor beta chains below, sequenced in a study of T-cell reconstitution after alpha-beta-depleted transplantation in children. Preparation of the TCRbeta library was carried out with unique molecular identifiers. In TCRdb, the PCR reads were re-called with MiXCR into one record per CDR3 protein. Of some 240,000 distinct CDR3 sequences in the sample, more than 7.5% are singletons; the top ten hold approximately 4.7%. The specimen comprised PBMCs from the stem cell graft donor, sampled from the stem cell graft. The receptors were gathered from a human donor who donated a stem cell graft to a child with SCID.

This clonotype was detected ten times or more. The gene calls are TRBV20-1 and TRBJ2-5; the D gene is possibly TRBD2 (6 bases). V lost 2 bases and J 5 bases, leaving 18 bases between the germline ends. Per germline, CDR1 DFQATT and CDR2 SNEGSKA (reference sequence). The CDR3 contains 15 residues. This CDR3 reads CSARPGLPEGETQYF. As DNA, the CDR3 is TGCAGTGCTAGACCGGGACTCCCTGAGGGGGAGACCCAGTACTTC.

This clonotype was found many times. The DNA for the CDR3 is TGTGCCAGCAGTTACTCGGTACCCTCAGATACGCAGTATTTT. It is translated as CASSYSVPSDTQYF. The gene calls are TRBV6-5 and TRBJ2-3; D not resolved. The CDR3 has 14 amino acids. The V and J ends lost 0 bases and 4 bases respectively, with 8 bases between them. Germline lookup yields CDR1 MNHEY and CDR2 SVGAGI.

In this sample, this clonotype turned up a few times. The chain links TRBV12-3 or TRBV12-4 to TRBJ2-3, with TRBD2 matching over 9 bases. The CDR3 consists of 16 residues. V shed 5 bases and J 8 bases; nucleotides not matched to a gene: 14. DNA for the CDR3: TGTGCCAGCAGTCCCAGTGGGGCGGGGGGGCCGGGTACGCAGTATTTT. Translated, it gives CASSPSGAGGPGTQYF.

This clonotype has more than one count but fewer than ten. This may be a read error, as it is one base from a much larger clone. The chain carries TRBV6-1 and TRBJ1-2; 7 positions agree with TRBD1. Germline V gene data show CDR1 as MNHNS and CDR2 as SASEGT. There are 13 residues in the CDR3. The CDR3 region is CASSPTGPYGYSF. The CDR3 DNA follows: TGTGCCAGCAGTCCGACAGGGCCCTATGGCTACTCCTTC.

In this sample, this clonotype turned up many times. The gene calls are TRBV20-1 and TRBJ2-7, with D perhaps TRBD2 (6 bases). The V and J ends lost 0 bases and 4 bases respectively, with 16 bases between them. CDR1 DFQATT and CDR2 SNEGSKA come from the germline V gene (reference sequence). CDR3 length: 15 residues. DNA for the CDR3: TGCAGTGCTAGAGACTCCTCACGGGGGTTGTACGAGCAGTACTTC. Protein sequence: CSARDSSRGLYEQYF.

There are many counts of this clonotype. CDR3 sequence reads: CSQAGVLSYEQYF. CDR3 bases: TGCAGCCAAGCGGGGGTACTATCCTACGAGCAGTACTTC. The J gene is TRBJ2-7, the V gene TRBV20-1, with 8 bases identical to TRBD2. The CDR3 sequence is 13 residues long. Per the germline V gene, CDR1 is DFQATT and CDR2 is SNEGSKA (reference sequence).

This clonotype was observed at least ten times. The chain combines TRBV20-1 with TRBJ2-1; TRBD2 aligns across 12 bases. Looked up from germline, CDR1 is DFQATT and CDR2 is SNEGSKA (reference sequence). Unmatched junction bases numbered 4, after V lost 3 bases and J lost 1 base. There are 16 residues in the CDR3. The CDR3 nucleotides read TGCAGTGCTAGGGTGACTAGCGGGGGATCCTACAATGAGCAGTTCTTC. This gives the protein CSARVTSGGSYNEQFF.

This clonotype was seen ten or more times. This chain uses TRBV20-1 with TRBJ2-1; 10 positions match TRBD2. This CDR3 comprises 16 residues. CDR1 and CDR2 (germline): DFQATT, SNEGSKA (reference sequence). Germline trimming cut 1 base from V and 3 bases from J; bases unmatched to any gene: 6. The CDR3 is CSARGASGSLYNEQFF. Here the CDR3 DNA reads TGCAGTGCTAGAGGGGCTAGCGGGAGCCTCTACAATGAGCAGTTCTTC.

The table lists this clonotype with many counts. The V call is TRBV28, the J call TRBJ1-5; a possible D gene is TRBD1 (6 bases). Germline-derived CDR1 and CDR2 are MDHEN and SYDVKM. The germline V and J ends were trimmed by 5 bases and 1 base, with 15 bases remaining between them. CDR3 length: 16 residues. CDR3 protein: CASSTRGWMSNQPQHF. The CDR3, as DNA: TGTGCCAGCAGTACCAGGGGCTGGATGAGCAATCAGCCCCAGCATTTT.

This clonotype occurred many times. The V and J genes are TRBV5-1 and TRBJ2-7; TRBD1 aligns across 8 bases. Germline assignment: CDR1 SGHRS and CDR2 YFSETQ. With V trimmed by 1 base and J by 3 bases, 3 bases remained unmatched. The length of the CDR3 is 14 residues. In DNA form, the CDR3 reads TGCGCCAGCAGCTTGACAGGGGGAATCTACGAGCAGTACTTC. Residues: CASSLTGGIYEQYF.

This clonotype showed up many times. The chain has TRBV4-1 and TRBJ2-1; no clear D. V was clipped by 0 bases and J by 0 bases, with 18 bases between them. Germline V gene sequence: CDR1 MGHRA, CDR2 YSYEKL. The CDR3 totals 19 residues. The CDR3 spells CASSQDVLWAVSSYNEQFF. CDR3 DNA sequence: TGCGCCAGCAGCCAAGACGTCCTATGGGCGGTGAGCTCCTACAATGAGCAGTTCTTC.

This clonotype was recorded many times. In nucleotides, the CDR3 is TGTGCCAGCAGTTCACCTACCCCTTTGCGGGGGGGGCGGTTCTTC. As protein: CASSSPTPLRGGRFF. J is TRBJ2-1 and V is TRBV27; 9 bases align to TRBD2. Per germline, CDR1 MNHEY and CDR2 SMNVEV (reference sequence). Trimming cost V 4 bases and J 15 bases; bases outside gene matches: 16. CDR3 size: 15 residues.

This clonotype was observed many times. Written as DNA, the CDR3 is TGTGCCAGCAGCGTCGGTAAAGCGGGGAGAGCTAGGACCGGGGAGCTGTTTTTT. Amino acids: CASSVGKAGRARTGELFF. The rearrangement joins TRBV9 to TRBJ2-2; 7 bases agree with TRBD2. The CDR3 runs to 18 residues. Germline V gene lookup returns CDR1 SGDLS and CDR2 YYNGEE. J lost 5 bases, V lost 2 bases, and 15 bases had no gene match.

This clonotype has at least ten counts. The V and J genes are TRBV5-1 and TRBJ1-1, with D possibly matching TRBD1 (5 bases). The V and J ends lost 7 bases and 2 bases respectively, with 15 bases between them. The germline V gene has CDR1 SGHRS and CDR2 YFSETQ. The CDR3 covers 14 residues. For the CDR3, the DNA is TGCGCCAGCTTTTGGGGGGGGGACAACACTGAAGCTTTCTTT. This translates into CASFWGGDNTEAFF.

The sample holds many counts of this clonotype. This sequence joins TRBV27 and TRBJ1-5; D call uncertain. CDR3 length equals 13 residues. The V gene's germline CDR1 is MNHEY and CDR2 SMNVEV (reference sequence). Trimming took 6 bases from V and 3 from J, leaving 9 bases between them. The CDR3 DNA reads TGTGCCAGCAGCATTGGCCTCAATCAGCCCCAGCATTTT. Protein product: CASSIGLNQPQHF.

The chain employs TRBV25-1 and TRBJ1-4, with a possible D match to TRBD1 (6 bases). There are 14 residues in the CDR3. Germline-derived CDR1 and CDR2 are MGHDK and SYGVNS. Trimming shortened V by 9 bases and J by 8 bases, and 19 bases separated the two germline ends. CDR3 in DNA: TGTGCCAGTAGTACGGCGGAGGGGGAAGAAAAACTGTTTTTT. Translating it yields CASSTAEGEEKLFF.

This clonotype was picked up many times. The V gene is TRBV5-6, the J gene TRBJ2-4; D uncertain. This CDR3 spans 13 amino acids. Trimming removed 4 bases at V and 2 bases at J, with 7 bases between. CDR1 is SGHDT, CDR2 YYEEEE, per germline. The CDR3 sequence: CASSGPTKNIQYF. DNA for the CDR3: TGTGCCAGCAGCGGGCCCACCAAAAACATTCAGTACTTC.

This clonotype was counted at least ten times. The DNA for the CDR3 is TGCAGTGCTAGAGAATTGGGGATCCCATACTTC. It is translated as CSARELGIPYF. V is TRBV20-1 and J is TRBJ2-7; D not certain. Germline CDR1 reads DFQATT; CDR2 reads SNEGSKA (reference sequence). The V and J ends lost 0 bases and 13 bases respectively, with 13 bases between them. The CDR3 extends over 11 amino acids.

Here the CDR3 reads CASSLMGGTDTGELFF. The CDR3 nucleotides are TGTGCCAGCAGCTTAATGGGAGGTACAGACACCGGGGAGCTGTTTTTT. V and J are TRBV7-3 and TRBJ2-2; possibly TRBD2 for D (6 bases). Germline V gives CDR1 SGHTA, CDR2 FQGTGA. V was shortened by 1 base and J by 3 bases, with 12 bases between the two germline ends. The CDR3 spans 16 residues.

About this clonotype: Possible read error: a much larger clone is one base away. This chain joins TRBV20-1 and TRBJ1-2; maybe TRBD1 (5 bases). CDR1 and CDR2 from the germline V gene are DFQATT and SNEGSKA (reference sequence). The CDR3 loop spans 12 amino acids. Trimming shortened V by 4 bases and J by 6 bases, and 12 bases separated the two germline ends. The CDR3 DNA is TGCAGTGCTAAAGTGGCAGGGAATGGCTACACCTTC. It translates to CSAKVAGNGYTF.

This clonotype was seen at least ten times. The chain uses TRBV18 and TRBJ2-5; D may be TRBD1 or TRBD2 (5 bases each). Per the germline V gene, CDR1 is KGHSH and CDR2 is LQKENI. Trimming pared 3 bases from V and 4 bases from J, leaving 12 bases between. The CDR3 is 14 residues long. For the CDR3, the DNA is TGTGCCAGCTCACCGTTGGGGGTTGGAGAGACCCAGTACTTC. The encoded protein is CASSPLGVGETQYF.

The chain has TRBV5-1 and TRBJ1-2; tentatively, D is TRBD1 (6 bases). This CDR3 region has 16 residues. V was cut by 3 bases and J by 1 base, with 16 bases left in between. CDR1 SGHRS and CDR2 YFSETQ come from the germline V gene. The chain's CDR3 is CASSSQTGQFNYGYTF. CDR3 nucleotides: TGCGCCAGCAGCTCGCAAACAGGACAGTTTAACTATGGCTACACCTTC.

In its sample, this clonotype was seen many times. V and J are TRBV6-5 and TRBJ2-7; D may be TRBD2 (6 bases). Trimming removed 4 bases at V and 6 bases at J, with 10 bases between. This CDR3 comprises 12 residues. Per the germline V gene, CDR1 is MNHEY and CDR2 is SVGAGI. CDR3 nucleotides: TGTGCCAGCAGTTCGGGACTGGCCGAGCAGTACTTC. This sequence encodes CASSSGLAEQYF.

This clonotype appeared once. The rearrangement joins TRBV20-1 to TRBJ2-1; D is uncertain. CDR1 DFQATT and CDR2 SNEGSKA come from the germline V gene (reference sequence). V lost 5 bases, J lost 1 base, and 21 bases lay in between. The CDR3 sequence is 17 residues long. The CDR3 bases are TGCAGTGCTGTAGCTTCGGGTGCGCGCGGATCCTACAATGAGCAGTTCTTC. It yields the protein CSAVASGARGSYNEQFF.

This clonotype was seen repeatedly, ten times or more. The genes are TRBV5-1 and TRBJ1-1, with D uncertain. From germline, CDR1 is SGHRS and CDR2 YFSETQ. Trimming shortened V by 7 bases and J by 14 bases, and 27 bases separated the two germline ends. This CDR3 is built from 14 residues. CDR3 sequence: CASSDAARDKKIFF. CDR3 nucleotides: TGCGCCAGCTCCGACGCGGCAAGAGATAAGAAGATATTCTTT. Complete variable domain (other parts from reference TRBV5-1 and TRBJ1-1): KAGVTQTPRYLIKTRGQQVTLSCSPISGHRSVSWYQQTPGQGLQFLFEYFSETQRNKGNFPGRFSGRQFSNSRSEMNVSTLELGDSALYLCASSDAARDKKIFFGQGTRLTVV.

At least ten counts were recorded for this clonotype. This rearrangement joins TRBV6-2 or TRBV6-3 to TRBJ2-7; 9 bases are a match to TRBD1. Unmatched junction bases numbered 7, after V lost 2 bases and J lost 2 bases. Per germline, CDR1 MNHEY and CDR2 SVGEGT. This CDR3 comprises 16 residues. DNA for the CDR3: TGTGCCAGCAGTTACGATGGGACAGGGAGTCCCTACGAGCAGTACTTC. Encoded protein: CASSYDGTGSPYEQYF.

This clonotype has ten or more counts. The V and J genes are TRBV12-5 and TRBJ2-3; D remains unclear. This CDR3 is built from 12 residues. V was shortened by 2 bases and J by 2 bases, with 2 bases between the two germline ends. Germline lookup yields CDR1 LGHNT and CDR2 FRNRAP. The CDR3 nucleotides are TGTGCTAGTGGTTTGTTCACAGATACGCAGTATTTT. Translating it yields CASGLFTDTQYF.

This clonotype has at least ten counts. This chain joins TRBV6-2 or TRBV6-3 and TRBJ2-1; D possibly corresponds to TRBD1 (5 bases). This CDR3 is 17 amino acids long. Germline V lookup: CDR1 MNHEY, CDR2 SVGEGT. V shed 0 bases and J shed 0 bases, with 12 bases lying between them. CDR3 bases: TGTGCCAGCAGTTACTCGAATCCCAGGGACTCCTACAATGAGCAGTTCTTC. It is translated as CASSYSNPRDSYNEQFF.

This clonotype was found many times. The chain combines TRBV6-5 with TRBJ2-5; D not resolved. Germline V CDR1 and CDR2: MNHEY, SVGAGI. Trimming stripped 0 bases from V and 2 bases from J, with 10 bases between. There are 15 residues in the CDR3. CDR3 in amino acids: CASSYSRGAQETQYF. The CDR3 region has the DNA TGTGCCAGCAGTTACTCGCGCGGTGCGCAAGAGACCCAGTACTTC.